This TCR beta chain derives from a study of early T cells in non-severe SARS-CoV-2 infection (dated by TCRdb to about 2021). About the study as a whole: Because TCR sequencing relied on bulk RNA taken from unsorted whole blood, pairing of alpha and beta chains was not possible. Points the paper makes about the study in general: VDJdb matching was skewed toward anti-spike CD8 responses and likely underestimated virus-specific expansions by missing private and CD4 specificities.

A case-control design nested within a healthcare worker cohort in London, UK, was used, with weekly nasopharyngeal swab PCR tests and blood sampling performed. Healthcare workers were enrolled in the week of the UK lockdown, from 23 to 31 March 2020, and were followed every week for up to roughly 15 weeks. The CDR3 sequence holds 14 residues, the cysteine and phenylalanine included. Left in the record is the CDR3 DNA by itself, 42 bases read in frame from the first base. CDR1 and CDR2 were assigned from the germline V gene (reference sequence) as GTSNPN and SVGIG. The germline ends are 8 bases apart after V is trimmed by 0 bases and J by 0 bases. This clonotype was picked up many times. Its antigen has not been determined. No per-base quality is available; no much larger clone lies one base away. The library was produced with 5' RACE. Sequencing was performed on a NextSeq 500. The TCR library protocol attached unique molecular identifiers to individual cDNA molecules to correct for sequencing error and PCR bias. Both TCR alpha and beta chains were sequenced, and tight co-correlation was observed between alpha and beta sequence abundances in each sample. The original methods were these. Decombinator V4 was used to perform V gene, J gene and CDR3 annotation of TCR sequences. TCRs were defined as expanded if a significant change between any two time points was detected under a Poisson model with p below 0.0001. TCR abundances were normalised to the total number of TCRs sequenced per sample and expressed as counts per million. MAIT TCRs were defined by TRAV1-2 paired with TRAJ12, TRAJ20 or TRAJ33, and iNKT TCRs by TRAV10 paired with TRAJ18. VDJdb, accessed 1 November 2021, was searched for CMV, EBV and SARS-CoV-2 annotated TCRs, with TCRs annotated for multiple antigens excluded. Using fastp trimming at Q25 and MiXCR clonotype assembly, TCRdb reanalyzed the public sequencing data and kept in-frame beta chains. Entries that share a CDR3 protein sequence are merged under the most common genes and DNA. TCRdb's processing, not the authors' own work, is the source of the V and J calls. The sample table contains tens of thousands of distinct CDR3 sequences; only one count was recorded for 8% to 10% of them. The ten top clones hold more than 6.5% of the sample.

This sequence originates from an adult who was a healthcare worker with PCR-confirmed SARS-CoV-2 infection or an uninfected control (not recorded which). The chain couples TRBV30 to TRBJ1-1; the D gene lacks a confident call. Source material: whole blood. The CDR3 region has the sequence CAWSVRPLNTEAFF. The sequenced DNA: TGTGCCTGGAGTGTTCGTCCCCTGAACACTGAAGCTTTCTTT.